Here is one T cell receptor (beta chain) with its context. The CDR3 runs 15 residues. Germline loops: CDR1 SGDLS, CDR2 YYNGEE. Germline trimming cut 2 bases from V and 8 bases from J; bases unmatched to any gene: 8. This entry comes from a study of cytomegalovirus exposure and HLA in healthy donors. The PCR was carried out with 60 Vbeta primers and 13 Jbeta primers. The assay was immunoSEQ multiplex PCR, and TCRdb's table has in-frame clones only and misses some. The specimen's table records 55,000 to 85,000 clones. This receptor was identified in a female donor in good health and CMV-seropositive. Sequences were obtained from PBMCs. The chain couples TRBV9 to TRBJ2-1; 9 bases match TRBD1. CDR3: CASSVPGQGWDEQFF. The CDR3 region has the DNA TGTGCCAGCAGCGTCCCCGGACAGGGGTGGGATGAGCAGTTCTTC.